These T cell receptor beta chains were read from a single sample in a study of OX40 agonist ivuxolimab in advanced cancers. Here immunoSEQ multiplex PCR was the method, and the copy in TCRdb shows in-frame clones only, minus some. The sample records tens of thousands of clones, less than 90% being singletons. Sequenced here: CD4+ or CD8+ T cells sorted from blood, sampled in a trial of the OX40 agonist ivuxolimab. The origin of the receptors is an adult with an advanced solid tumor such as melanoma, head and neck, liver or kidney cancer. Each CDR3 is given with its conserved first and last residue. Each record gives: D gene, clone size, V gene, J gene, CDR3 protein, CDR3 DNA. The D gene is left open where the match is weak. Not every row has a clone size; where given, it reads once, few, many or a size class.

>-|-|TRBV7-2|TRBJ2-1
CASSLVIGTASSYNEQFF
TGTGCCAGCAGCTTAGTAATTGGGACCGCCTCCTCCTACAATGAGCAGTTCTTC
>-|-|TRBV6-6|TRBJ1-2
CASSYGQTGDYGYTF
TGTGCCAGCAGTTACGGACAGACCGGGGACTATGGCTACACCTTC
>TRBD2|-|TRBV9|TRBJ2-3
CASSVGVTGRGEDTQYF
TGTGCCAGCAGCGTAGGAGTGACGGGACGGGGGGAGGATACGCAGTATTTT
>TRBD1|-|TRBV16|TRBJ2-7
CASSQQRTGGNEQYF
TGTGCCAGCAGCCAACAGAGAACAGGGGGGAACGAGCAGTACTTC
>-|few|TRBV5-4|TRBJ1-2
CASSFPIGLRSRGALGYTF
TGTGCCAGCAGCTTTCCAATCGGCCTACGGAGTCGAGGGGCGCTTGGCTACACCTTC
>-|-|TRBV7-2|TRBJ2-7
CASSLEHRPWDEQYF
TGTGCCAGCAGCTTAGAGCACAGGCCTTGGGACGAGCAGTACTTC
>-|-|TRBV4-2|TRBJ1-2
CASSQGFSTNYGYTF
TGTGCCAGCAGCCAAGGTTTCAGTACTAACTATGGCTACACCTTC
>-|-|TRBV5-6|TRBJ1-2
CASTLGVETYGYTF
TGTGCCAGCACCCTGGGGGTGGAAACCTATGGCTACACCTTC
>TRBD1|-|TRBV5-8|TRBJ2-7
CASSLGDRGYEQYF
TGTGCCAGCAGCTTGGGGGACAGGGGCTACGAGCAGTACTTC
>TRBD1|-|TRBV5-1|TRBJ2-2
CASSSDRGATFNTGELFF
TGCGCCAGCAGCTCCGACAGGGGCGCGACATTCAACACCGGGGAGCTGTTTTTT
>-|-|TRBV7-2|TRBJ1-2
CASSASKDYGYTF
TGTGCCAGCAGCGCTAGCAAGGACTATGGCTACACCTTC
>-|-|TRBV27|TRBJ1-2
CASSSLFIWDELSRNSYTF
TGTGCCAGCAGTTCACTTTTTATCTGGGACGAACTATCTCGAAATAGCTACACCTTC
>TRBD1|-|TRBV7-8|TRBJ1-1
CASSSDRGRTEAFF
TGTGCCAGCAGTTCAGACAGGGGGCGGACTGAAGCTTTCTTT
>-|-|TRBV30|TRBJ2-7
CAWRGSSYEQYF
TGTGCCTGGAGGGGGAGCTCCTACGAGCAGTACTTC
>TRBD2|-|TRBV11-2|TRBJ2-3
CASSSPGLAGGTDTQYF
TGTGCCAGCAGCTCCCCCGGACTAGCGGGGGGCACAGATACGCAGTATTTT
>TRBD1|-|TRBV9|TRBJ2-1
CASSAYHGTANNEQFF
TGTGCCAGCAGCGCCTACCACGGGACAGCAAACAATGAGCAGTTCTTC
>-|-|TRBV2|TRBJ2-2
CASGKEANTGELFF
TGTGCCAGCGGGAAGGAGGCGAACACCGGGGAGCTGTTTTTT
>-|-|TRBV4-3|TRBJ1-3
CASSQTGVSGNTIYF
TGCGCCAGCAGCCAGACGGGAGTCTCTGGAAACACCATATATTTT
>-|-|TRBV7-8|TRBJ2-7
CASSLGLDRYEQYF
TGTGCCAGCAGCTTAGGGTTAGATCGCTACGAGCAGTACTTC
>-|-|TRBV11-2|TRBJ1-1
CASSFFSNMNTEAFF
TGTGCCAGCAGCTTCTTTTCGAATATGAACACTGAAGCTTTCTTT
>-|-|TRBV5-1|TRBJ1-1
CASSLNGDGAQTEAFF
TGCGCCAGCAGCTTGAACGGCGACGGGGCGCAGACTGAAGCTTTCTTT
>-|-|TRBV6-1|TRBJ1-5
CASSERADQPQHF
TGTGCCAGCAGTGAAAGGGCCGATCAGCCCCAGCATTTT
>TRBD1|-|TRBV5-1|TRBJ1-2
CASSNGGGQNYGYTF
TGCGCCAGCAGCAACGGAGGGGGACAGAACTATGGCTACACCTTC
>-|-|TRBV4-2|TRBJ2-3
CASSQGTNGFTDTQYF
TGTGCCAGCAGCCAGGGGACCAACGGTTTTACAGATACGCAGTATTTT